The TCR beta chain described here comes from a study of blood T cell repertoires in COVID-19. Study as a whole: COVID-19 samples, acute and convalescent, were from the United States, Italy and Spain. T cells, B-cell-depleted T cells, or PBMCs supplied cDNA or gDNA.

Methods used by the authors: The authors estimated nucleated cell counts from reference gene primer amplification. Using immunoSEQ multiplex PCR, the repertoire was profiled, and TCRdb retains in-frame clones only, with some absent. V and J calls and clone size are given by that table; D and trimming were obtained from the DNA. The sample contains tens of thousands of clones, more than 70% of which appear only once. Trimming removed 1 base from V and 2 bases from J; junction bases left unmatched: 4. This CDR3 is 15 amino acids long. Germline values: CDR1 LGHNA, CDR2 YNFKEQ. The sequence came from a human donor in a cohort sampled during active COVID-19. The sequencing sample was made of peripheral blood. V is TRBV4-2 and J is TRBJ2-7; 8 bases match TRBD1. The CDR3 nucleotides are TGTGCCAGCAGCCAAGCGTCGGGACAGGCCTACGAGCAGTACTTC. Translation gives CASSQASGQAYEQYF.